A single T cell receptor (beta chain) is shown here with its context. Its target is unknown. The data derive from a study of cytomegalovirus exposure and HLA in healthy donors. Study information: One earlier analysis, a look at 180 million or so T cells, found some 110 million unique TCR beta sequences.

With 60 Vbeta and 13 Jbeta primers, the PCR was carried out. Assay: immunoSEQ multiplex PCR; the TCRdb copy retains only in-frame clones and omits some. The sample consists of 50,000 to 70,000 clones, around 81% of them appearing once. Nominally healthy donors were sampled, though unrecorded immune exposures were likely. Trimming cost V 0 bases and J 3 bases, with 9 bases left between them. CDR1 and CDR2 (germline): SGHDT, YYEEEE. The CDR3 sequence is 14 residues long. Study observations and caveats: Several of the most significant clusters were apparently associated with common viral pathogens in a later analysis.

The chain joins TRBV5-6 to TRBJ1-1; D is ambiguous. This sequence originates from a male donor in good health and CMV-seronegative. Sequenced input: PBMCs. CDR3 loop: CASSLVLGDTEAFF. The CDR3 DNA is TGTGCCAGCAGCTTGGTGCTGGGAGACACTGAAGCTTTCTTT.